This T cell receptor beta chain derives from a study of technical replicates of blood from a handful of donors. Here immunoSEQ multiplex PCR was the method, and the copy in TCRdb shows in-frame clones only, minus some. Of 50,000 to 55,000 clones in the sample, around 83% were seen once. This clone was counted only a few times. The origin of this receptor is a human donor in good health. Some clones in this sample may be carry-over from other donors' samples. Source material: PBMCs.

The CDR3: CASSYLAANEQFF. The CDR3 region has the DNA TGTGCCAGCAGTTACCTAGCAGCCAATGAGCAGTTCTTC. The chain recombines TRBV6-6 with TRBJ2-1, with a possible D match to TRBD2 (5 bases). Germline V gene data show CDR1 as MNHNY and CDR2 as SVGAGI (reference sequence). V was pared by 2 bases and J by 6 bases, with 8 bases between. The CDR3 length is 13 residues.